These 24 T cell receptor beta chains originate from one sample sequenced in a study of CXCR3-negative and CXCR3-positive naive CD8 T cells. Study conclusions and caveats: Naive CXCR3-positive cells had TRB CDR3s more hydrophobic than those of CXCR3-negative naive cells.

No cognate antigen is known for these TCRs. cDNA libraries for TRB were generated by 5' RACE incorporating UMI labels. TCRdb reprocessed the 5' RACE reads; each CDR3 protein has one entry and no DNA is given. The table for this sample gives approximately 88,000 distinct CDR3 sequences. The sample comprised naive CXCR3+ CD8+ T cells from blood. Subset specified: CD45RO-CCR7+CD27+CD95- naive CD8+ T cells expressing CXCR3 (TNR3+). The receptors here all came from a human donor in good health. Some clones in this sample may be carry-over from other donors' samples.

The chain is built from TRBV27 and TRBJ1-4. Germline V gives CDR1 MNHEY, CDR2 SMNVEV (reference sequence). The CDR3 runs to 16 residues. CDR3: CASSLSGVRSNEKLFF.

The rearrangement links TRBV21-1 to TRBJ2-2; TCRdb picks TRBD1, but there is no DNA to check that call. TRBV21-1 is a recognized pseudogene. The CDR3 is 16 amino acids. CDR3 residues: CASSTRQGALTGELFF.

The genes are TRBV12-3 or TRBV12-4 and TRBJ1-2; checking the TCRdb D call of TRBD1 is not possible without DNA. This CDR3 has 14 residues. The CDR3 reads CASSPGTANYGYTF.

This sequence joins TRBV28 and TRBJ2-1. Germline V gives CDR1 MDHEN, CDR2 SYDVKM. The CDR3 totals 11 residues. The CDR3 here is CASSLVGEQFF.

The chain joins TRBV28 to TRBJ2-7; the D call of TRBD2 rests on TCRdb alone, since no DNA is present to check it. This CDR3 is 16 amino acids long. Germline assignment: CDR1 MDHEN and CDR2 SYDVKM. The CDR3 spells CASSWGTSGGAYEQYF.

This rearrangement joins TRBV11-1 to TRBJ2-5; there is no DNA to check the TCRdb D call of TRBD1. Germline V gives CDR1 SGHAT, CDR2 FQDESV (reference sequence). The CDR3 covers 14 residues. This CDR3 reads CASSSGPYQETQYF.

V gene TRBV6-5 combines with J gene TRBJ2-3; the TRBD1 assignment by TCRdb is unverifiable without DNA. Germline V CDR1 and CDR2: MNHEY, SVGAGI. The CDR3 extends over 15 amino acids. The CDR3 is CASSQGGISTDTQYF.

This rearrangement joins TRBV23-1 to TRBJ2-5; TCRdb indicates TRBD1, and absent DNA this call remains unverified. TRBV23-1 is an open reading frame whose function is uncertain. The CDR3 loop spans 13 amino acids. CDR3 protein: CASMGRPQETQYF.

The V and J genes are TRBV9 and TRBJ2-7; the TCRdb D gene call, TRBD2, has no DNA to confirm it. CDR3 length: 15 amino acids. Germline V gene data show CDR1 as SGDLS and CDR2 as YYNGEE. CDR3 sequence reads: CASSVDGSGSYEQYF.

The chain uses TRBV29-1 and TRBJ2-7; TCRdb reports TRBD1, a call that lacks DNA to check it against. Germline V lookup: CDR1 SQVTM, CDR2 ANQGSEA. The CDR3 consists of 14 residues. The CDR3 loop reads CSVAGFGGSYEQYF.

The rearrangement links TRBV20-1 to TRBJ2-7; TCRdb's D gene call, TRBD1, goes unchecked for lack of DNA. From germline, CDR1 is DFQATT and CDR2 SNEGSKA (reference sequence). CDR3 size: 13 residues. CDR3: CSARWGQTYEQYF.

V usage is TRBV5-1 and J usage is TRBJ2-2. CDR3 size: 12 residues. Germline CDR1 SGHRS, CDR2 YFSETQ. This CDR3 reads CASSLLPGELFF.

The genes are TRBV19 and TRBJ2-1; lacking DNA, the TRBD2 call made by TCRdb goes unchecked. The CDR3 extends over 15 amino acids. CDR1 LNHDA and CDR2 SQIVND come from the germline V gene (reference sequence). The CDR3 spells CASSLGTSGRDEQFF.

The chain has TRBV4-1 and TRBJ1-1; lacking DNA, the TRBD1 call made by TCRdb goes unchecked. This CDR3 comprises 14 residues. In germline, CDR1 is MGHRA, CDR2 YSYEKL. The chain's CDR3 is CASRGTGERTEAFF.

The CDR3 spells CASTPYRGALRETQYF. The chain is built from TRBV28 and TRBJ2-5; lacking DNA, the TRBD1 call made by TCRdb goes unchecked. The CDR3 covers 16 residues. Germline V gene sequence: CDR1 MDHEN, CDR2 SYDVKM.

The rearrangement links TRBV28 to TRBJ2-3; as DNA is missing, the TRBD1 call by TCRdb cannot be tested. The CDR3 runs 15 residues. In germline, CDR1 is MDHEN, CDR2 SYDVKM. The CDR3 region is CASSLTRGQTDTQYF.

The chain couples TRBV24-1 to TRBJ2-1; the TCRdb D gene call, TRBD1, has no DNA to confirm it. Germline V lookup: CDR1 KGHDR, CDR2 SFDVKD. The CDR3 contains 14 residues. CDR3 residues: CTTSLPGLSNEQFF.

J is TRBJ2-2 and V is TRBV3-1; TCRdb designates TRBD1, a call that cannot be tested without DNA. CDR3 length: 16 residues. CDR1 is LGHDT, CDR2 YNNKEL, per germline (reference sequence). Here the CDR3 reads CASSPTGVINTGELFF.

CDR3: CASSHGGAASTGELFF. This sequence joins TRBV4-1 and TRBJ2-2; no DNA is available, so the TRBD1 call from TCRdb remains unchecked. From germline, CDR1 is MGHRA and CDR2 YSYEKL. The CDR3 contains 16 residues.

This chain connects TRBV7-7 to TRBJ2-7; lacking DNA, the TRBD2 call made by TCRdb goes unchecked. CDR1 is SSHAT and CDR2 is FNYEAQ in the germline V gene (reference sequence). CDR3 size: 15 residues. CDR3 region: CASSLRPSRVYEQYF.

This chain's CDR3 is CASSRLAGGNIQYF. The chain uses TRBV6-5 and TRBJ2-4; with no DNA, the TCRdb D assignment of TRBD2 cannot be verified. There are 14 residues in the CDR3. Germline loops: CDR1 MNHEY, CDR2 SVGAGI.

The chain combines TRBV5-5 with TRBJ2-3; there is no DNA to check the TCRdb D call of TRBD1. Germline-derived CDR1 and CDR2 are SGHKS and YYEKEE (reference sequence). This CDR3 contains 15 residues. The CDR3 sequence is CASSAEGGRGDTQYF.

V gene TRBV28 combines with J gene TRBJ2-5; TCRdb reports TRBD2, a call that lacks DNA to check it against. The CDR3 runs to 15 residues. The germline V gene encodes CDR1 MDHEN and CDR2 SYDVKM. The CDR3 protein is CASRPPLESGETQYF.

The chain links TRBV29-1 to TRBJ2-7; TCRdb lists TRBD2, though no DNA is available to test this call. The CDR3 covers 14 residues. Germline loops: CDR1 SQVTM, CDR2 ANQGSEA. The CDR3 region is CSVVGTSGPYEQYF.